The clone carrying this T cell receptor (beta chain) was observed at least ten times. No treatment of any kind had been given to any patient before thyroid surgery. This sample is part of a study of metastatic and nonmetastatic thyroid tumors. Across the whole study: Patients with malignant and benign thyroid disease provided blood and tumor or nodule tissue, whose repertoires were compared.

Authors' processing steps: In papillary thyroid cancer, a distant-metastasis classifier was built using CDR3 differences across clinicopathological groups. MiXCR re-clonotyped the PCR reads for TCRdb. TCRdb's processing, not the study's, gives the V and J calls here. There are over 70,000 clones in the sample; roughly 18% occur only once, and more than 10% lies in the top ten. CDR3 size: 15 residues. Trimming took off 5 bases at V and 9 bases at J, with 20 bases between the two ends. Germline V gene sequence: CDR1 SGHTA, CDR2 FQGNSA. The chain uses TRBV7-2 and TRBJ1-5; TRBD1 is a possible D gene (5 bases). The sequenced material came from blood. This receptor was obtained from a female donor with papillary thyroid cancer or a benign thyroid nodule (not recorded which). Some clones in this sample may be carry-over from other donors' samples. The CDR3 here is CASSGEFSVGVPQHF. The CDR3 bases are TGTGCCAGCAGCGGCGAGTTTTCAGTGGGGGTGCCCCAGCATTTT.